This record looks at one TCR beta chain sequence and its context. What it binds is not known. Presence of unique molecular identifiers characterized the TCR beta cDNA libraries. Each sample of roughly 0.9 to 11 million input T cells yielded roughly 500,000 cDNA molecules, so each molecule approximated one T cell. MiXCR, run by TCRdb on the PCR reads, gives a single entry per CDR3 protein. The sample has over 150,000 distinct CDR3 sequences, 30% seen once. The source of the sample is a study of post-analysis software for immune sequencing data. Study-level results: Significantly lower normalized Chao1 diversity was seen in multiple sclerosis patients than in controls. Co-batched samples clustered tightly together by F measure. Included in a set of several TRBV segments more frequent in patients than controls were TRBV5-6, TRBV5-1 and TRBV20-1.

Trimming took off 3 bases at V and 2 bases at J, with 10 bases between the two ends. In germline, CDR1 is MNHNS, CDR2 SASEGT. The CDR3 extends over 14 amino acids. Sequencing was done on a sample of blood. This sequence joins TRBV6-1 and TRBJ1-1, with no clear D. This sequence originates from a girl aged 5 to 17 with multiple sclerosis. The CDR3 DNA follows: TGTGCCAGCAGTGAGGAGGGATCCAACACTGAAGCTTTCTTT. Its translation is CASSEEGSNTEAFF.